This TCR beta chain derives from a study of blood T cell repertoires in COVID-19 (dated by TCRdb to about 2020). Context from the whole study: The collaborator samples originated in the United States, Italy and Spain and spanned the acute and convalescent phases of COVID-19. The prospective study material was composed of cDNA or gDNA derived from T cells, B-cell-depleted T cells, or PBMCs. Subjects who had been exposed to COVID-19, were actively infected with it, or had recovered from it provided the deeply sampled blood TCRbeta repertoires that made up the dataset. A freely available public database, intended as a resource for researchers studying the immune response to SARS-CoV-2, is where the repertoires were released. Samples were obtained from the ongoing ImmuneRACE study (first 160 participants) and from some 1,200 subjects provided by 6 global collaborators. A de-identified subject ID, COVID-19 status, age in years and sex were almost always included in the sample metadata. HLA class I and class II types, where available, came from metadata supplied by the sample provider rather than from assay-based typing.

With regard to this clone: Its recognized antigen is unknown. No base qualities exist here, and no much larger clone lies one base off it.

Samples from volunteer blood donors who had recovered from COVID-19 were contributed by a second Seattle source. Whole blood was collected in K2EDTA tubes by collaborating institutions according to the institutions' own protocols. For TCRbeta analysis, collaborators shipped samples in one of three forms: frozen whole blood, isolated PBMCs, or DNA extracted from either of those sample types. Broad study findings and their caveats: How much clinical and demographic metadata was included differed by source and by participant, and the metadata was provided uncurated.

The germline V gene supplies CDR1 SGHTA and CDR2 FQGNSA. Reading from cysteine to phenylalanine, the CDR3 counts 13 amino acids. This entry keeps only the CDR3 DNA: 39 bases, framed from base 1. The V end loses 1 base and the J end loses 7 bases, and a stretch of 10 bases separates them. TCRbeta CDR3 regions were amplified from genomic DNA by means of the immunoSEQ Assay, a bias-controlled multiplex PCR. From the authors' description of their analysis: The number of nucleated cells in each sample was estimated by amplification of reference gene primers within the assay. To quantify the absolute abundance of each unique TCRbeta CDR3 rearrangement, sequence reads were collapsed and filtered. For each sample, productive Simpson clonality was calculated as the square root of Simpson's diversity index over productive rearrangements. In TCRdb, the immuneACCESS table is reduced to in-frame sequences with V and J assigned. These tables do not hold every clone; where another copy was compared, an unresolved V gene accounts for under half, and the others remain unexplained. V and J calls plus clone size are reproduced from that table; the DNA served to infer D and trimming. Counted in this sample were about 190,000 clones; roughly 80% of them appeared once. The ten most abundant clones make up about 13% of the sample.

The receptor's source is a man in his fifties who had recovered from COVID-19. Sequencing input: peripheral blood. The V gene is TRBV7-2 and the J gene is TRBJ1-1; a tentative D call is TRBD1 (6 bases match). CDR3 sequence: CASSLGLTGEAFF. In nucleotide form, the sequence is TGTGCCAGCAGCTTAGGGTTGACAGGTGAAGCTTTCTTT.